This T cell receptor beta chain was documented in a study of T cell repertoires in cytomegalovirus infection. Study background: Matching HLA type and CMV infection were both indicated by public TCR beta signatures.

For this clonotype: What it binds is not known. One end of the junction is discordant with germline, which a read error may explain.

One entry per CDR3 protein, called by TCRdb with MiXCR from the reads. The sample lists approximately 320,000 distinct CDR3 sequences, over 7.5% occurring once. Study-level points and caveats: CMV carriers with the relevant HLA were identified by cumulative public TCR beta family frequency.

Per germline, CDR1 KGHSH and CDR2 LQKENI. The CDR3 loop spans 15 amino acids. The sequence was collected from a human donor in good health (CMV status not recorded). Some clones in this sample may be carry-over from other donors' samples. Material: PBMCs. The chain joins TRBV18 to TRBJ1-1, with D possibly TRBD1 on 5 matching bases. The CDR3 DNA follows: TGTGCCAGCTCACCACCGATGGGGGGGAACGCTGAAGCTTTCTTT. Residues: CASSPPMGGNAEAFF.